A single sample gave rise to the 32 T cell receptor beta chains below, sequenced in a study of PD-1 blockade in classical Hodgkin lymphoma. TCRdb keeps only in-frame clones here, not all; method: immunoSEQ multiplex PCR. The table shows tens of thousands of clones, with 93% occurring only once. Each patient relapsed following autologous stem cell transplantation, and prior brentuximab vedotin exposure differed. The starting material was peripheral blood mononuclear cells (PBMCs), obtained at baseline. The receptors shown here come from a human donor with classical Hodgkin lymphoma.

The V gene is TRBV6-6, the J gene TRBJ2-5, with D unclear. V lost 0 bases and J lost 2, with 4 bases in between. The CDR3 covers 13 residues. Germline-derived CDR1 and CDR2 are MNHNY and SVGAGI (reference sequence). The CDR3 protein is CASSYSNQETQYF. In DNA form, the CDR3 reads TGTGCCAGCAGTTACTCCAATCAAGAGACCCAGTACTTC.

The gene calls are TRBV21-1 and TRBJ1-5; the table names TRBD1, a call not compared with the DNA. TRBV21-1 is a pseudogene. This CDR3 is 19 amino acids long. For the CDR3, the DNA is TGTGCCAGCAGCCCTAACCGAACCGGGGACATTTTTAGCAATCAGCCCCAGCATTTT. Protein: CASSPNRTGDIFSNQPQHF.

The V call is TRBV9, the J call TRBJ1-2; D call uncertain. Germline V gene sequence: CDR1 SGDLS, CDR2 YYNGEE. The CDR3 has 14 residues. V lost 2 bases and J lost 7, with 15 bases in between. DNA for the CDR3: TGTGCCAGCAGCGTTAAGCGGGATACCGGTGGCTACACCTTC. Translating gives CASSVKRDTGGYTF.

Only a few counts were recorded for this clone. The gene calls are TRBV5-6 and TRBJ2-5, with 8 bases fitting TRBD1. The germline CDR1 and CDR2 sequences are SGHDT and YYEEEE. CDR3 length equals 18 residues. V was pared by 2 bases and J by 5 bases, with 17 bases of the junction left unmatched. CDR3 coding DNA: TGTGCCAGCAGCTTCCTCCTGGGGGGTGACAGGGGCGGGGAGACCCAGTACTTC. Its protein product is CASSFLLGGDRGGETQYF.

This chain joins TRBV6-1 and TRBJ1-2; the D gene is possibly TRBD1 (5 bases). Trimming removed 7 bases at V and 0 bases at J, with 12 bases between. Germline CDR1 MNHNS, CDR2 SASEGT. The CDR3 loop spans 14 amino acids. CDR3 DNA sequence: TGTGCCAGCATGGGGGTAGGGGCTAACTATGGCTACACCTTC. Translating gives CASMGVGANYGYTF.

This clone appeared once. The chain recombines TRBV2 with TRBJ2-5, with 8 bases matching TRBD1. The CDR3 length is 17 residues. From germline, CDR1 is SNHLY and CDR2 FYNNEI. V was pared by 1 base and J by 5 bases, with 12 bases of the junction left unmatched. CDR3 sequence reads: CASSEGTIQGAGETQYF. The CDR3 DNA reads TGTGCCAGCAGTGAAGGGACTATCCAGGGGGCTGGGGAGACCCAGTACTTC.

The V gene is TRBV7-3, the J gene TRBJ2-2, with no clear D. V was cut by 1 base and J by 8 bases, with 14 bases left in between. The CDR3 has 15 amino acids. Germline V gene lookup returns CDR1 SGHTA and CDR2 FQGTGA. The CDR3 region is CASSLNGHSGGELFF. DNA of the CDR3: TGTGCCAGCAGCTTAAATGGGCATTCCGGAGGGGAGCTGTTTTTT.

This chain connects TRBV25-1 to TRBJ2-4; 10 bases fit TRBD2. This CDR3 spans 18 amino acids. Germline V gene sequence: CDR1 MGHDK, CDR2 SYGVNS. V dropped 0 bases and J dropped 6; count of bases not matched to a gene: 11. For the CDR3, the DNA is TGTGCCAGCAGTGAATATAGTCTAGCGGGAGAATCTACAAACATTCAGTACTTC. Protein product: CASSEYSLAGESTNIQYF.

In this sample, this clone is large (0.1 to 1%). This rearrangement joins TRBV11-2 to TRBJ2-3; a possible D gene is TRBD2 (6 bases). CDR3 size: 13 residues. In germline, CDR1 is SGHAT, CDR2 FQNNGV. With 8 bases removed from V and 2 bases from J, the gap between germline ends came to 11 bases. Written as DNA, the CDR3 is TGTGCCAGCGGGGGGTGGGACACAGATACGCAGTATTTT. Translated: CASGGWDTDTQYF.

V usage is TRBV5-1 and J usage is TRBJ2-2; D ambiguous. Trimming took off 4 bases at V and 4 bases at J, with 11 bases between the two ends. CDR3 length: 14 residues. Germline V lookup: CDR1 SGHRS, CDR2 YFSETQ. CDR3 amino acids: CASSPPVSTGELFF. The CDR3 DNA reads as TGCGCCAGCAGCCCCCCAGTGTCCACCGGGGAGCTGTTTTTT. The variable domain in full, with the rest retrieved from reference TRBV5-1 and TRBJ2-2, is KAGVTQTPRYLIKTRGQQVTLSCSPISGHRSVSWYQQTPGQGLQFLFEYFSETQRNKGNFPGRFSGRQFSNSRSEMNVSTLELGDSALYLCASSPPVSTGELFFGEGSRLTVL.

The rearrangement links TRBV6-5 to TRBJ2-7, with 8 positions matching TRBD1. V dropped 6 bases and J dropped 2; count of bases not matched to a gene: 6. The CDR3 contains 14 residues. Germline loops: CDR1 MNHEY, CDR2 SVGAGI. As DNA, the CDR3 is TGTGCCAGCAGCAGGGGGCGCGGCACCTACGAGCAGTACTTC. This sequence encodes CASSRGRGTYEQYF.

CDR3 DNA sequence: TGTGCCAGTAGTAGGACCGCCAATCAGCCCCAGCATTTT. Protein: CASSRTANQPQHF. J is TRBJ1-5 and V is TRBV19, with D uncertain. This CDR3 is built from 13 residues. Trimming stripped 4 bases from V and 3 bases from J, with 7 bases between. The germline gives CDR1 LNHDA, CDR2 SQIVND (reference sequence).

The CDR3 is CASSPPFGAETYEQYF. In DNA, the CDR3 is TGTGCCAGCTCACCACCTTTCGGGGCGGAGACCTACGAGCAGTACTTC. V and J are TRBV18 and TRBJ2-7; D may match TRBD1 or TRBD2 (5 bases each). Germline V lookup: CDR1 KGHSH, CDR2 LQKENI. Trimming shortened V by 0 bases and J by 2 bases, and 14 bases separated the two germline ends. The CDR3 spans 16 residues.

The CDR3 spells CASSQDRGHYEQYF. Here the CDR3 DNA reads TGCGCCAGCAGCCAAGACAGGGGGCACTACGAGCAGTACTTC. The J gene is TRBJ2-7, the V gene TRBV4-3; 8 nucleotides line up with TRBD1. CDR1 LGHNA and CDR2 YSLEER come from the germline V gene. The CDR3 is made up of 14 amino acids. The junction had 1 base not matched to a gene; V was cut back by 0 bases and J by 3 bases.

Here the CDR3 DNA reads TGTGCCAGCAGCTTAGGGCCGGGGGCCTCCTACGAGCAGTACTTC. It specifies CASSLGPGASYEQYF. The rearrangement links TRBV7-7 to TRBJ2-7, with D perhaps assigned TRBD1 or TRBD2 (6 bases each). CDR1 is SSHAT and CDR2 is FNYEAQ in the germline V gene (reference sequence). Trimming removed 1 base at V and 0 bases at J, with 10 bases between. This CDR3 is built from 15 residues.

The J gene is TRBJ2-1, the V gene TRBV2, with 7 bases aligning to TRBD1. CDR1 and CDR2 from the germline V gene are SNHLY and FYNNEI. The V gene end was trimmed by 1 base and the J gene end by 2 bases; junction bases not matched to a gene: 2. The CDR3 is made up of 15 amino acids. The CDR3 is CASSEVGQTYNEQFF. The CDR3 nucleotides read TGTGCCAGCAGTGAAGTGGGACAGACCTACAATGAGCAGTTCTTC.

The chain carries TRBV11-2 and TRBJ2-5; D is uncertain. Germline CDR1 is SGHAT and CDR2 is FQNNGV. Between the trimmed V and J ends, which lost 6 bases and 2 bases, there was a span of 4 bases. The CDR3 has 11 amino acids. In DNA form, the CDR3 reads TGTGCCAGCAGAATACAAGAGACCCAGTACTTC. Protein sequence: CASRIQETQYF.

The chain links TRBV6-5 to TRBJ1-2; D is undetermined. Trimming shortened V by 6 bases and J by 3 bases, and 17 bases separated the two germline ends. Germline V CDR1 and CDR2: MNHEY, SVGAGI. The CDR3 totals 15 residues. Written as DNA, the CDR3 is TGTGCCAGCAGAGCCCCTTCAGACCCCGACTATGGCTACACCTTC. As protein: CASRAPSDPDYGYTF.

This chain uses TRBV4-3 with TRBJ2-1, with D possibly TRBD2 on 6 matching bases. The CDR3 length is 12 residues. CDR1 is LGHNA and CDR2 is YSLEER in the germline V gene. The germline V and J ends were trimmed by 4 bases and 7 bases, with 8 bases remaining between them. Here the CDR3 reads CASSRAGNEQFF. CDR3 nucleotide sequence: TGCGCCAGCAGCCGAGCGGGTAATGAGCAGTTCTTC.

The sample holds one count of this clone. V and J are TRBV27 and TRBJ1-5; D is undetermined. With 5 bases removed from V and 2 bases from J, the gap between germline ends came to 10 bases. CDR3 length: 14 amino acids. The V gene's germline CDR1 is MNHEY and CDR2 SMNVEV (reference sequence). The CDR3 sequence is CASSPLGGNQPQHF. For the CDR3, the DNA is TGTGCCAGCAGTCCACTGGGTGGCAATCAGCCCCAGCATTTT.

Note on this clone: Other nucleotide sequences in the sample specify the same CDR3. V is TRBV7-9 and J is TRBJ2-7; D uncertain. Between the trimmed V and J ends, which lost 4 bases and 0 bases, there was a span of 4 bases. The CDR3 consists of 12 residues. Germline CDR1 SEHNR, CDR2 FQNEAQ (reference sequence). The CDR3 loop reads CASSSNSYEQYF. CDR3 sequence (DNA): TGTGCCAGCAGCTCCAACTCCTACGAGCAGTACTTC.

The rearrangement uses TRBV7-9 and TRBJ2-5; perhaps TRBD1 as D (6 bases). V gave up 1 base and J gave up 2 bases, with 14 bases separating them. The CDR3 extends over 16 amino acids. The germline V gene has CDR1 SEHNR and CDR2 FQNEAQ (reference sequence). The CDR3 DNA sequence: TGTGCCAGCAGCTTAGTTTCCTGGGGGCGGCAAGAGACCCAGTACTTC. It encodes CASSLVSWGRQETQYF.

This sequence joins TRBV2 and TRBJ2-5; possible D gene TRBD2, 6 bases. The V and J ends lost 8 bases and 7 bases respectively, with 20 bases between them. This CDR3 is built from 14 residues. The germline CDR1 and CDR2 sequences are SNHLY and FYNNEI. The CDR3 DNA follows: TGTGCCAGCTCCGTCAAGTCTAGCGAGGGGACCCAGTACTTC. Amino acids: CASSVKSSEGTQYF.

The gene calls are TRBV27 and TRBJ2-1, with D perhaps TRBD1 or TRBD2 (5 bases each). Per germline, CDR1 MNHEY and CDR2 SMNVEV (reference sequence). Between the trimmed V and J ends, which lost 2 bases and 12 bases, there was a span of 11 bases. This CDR3 contains 12 residues. The CDR3 DNA reads as TGTGCCAGCAGTTTAACAGGAGGCCCGCAGTTCTTC. Its protein product is CASSLTGGPQFF.

The J gene is TRBJ2-1, the V gene TRBV27; 7 bases match TRBD2. The germline V gene has CDR1 MNHEY and CDR2 SMNVEV (reference sequence). The CDR3 is 13 residues long. The V and J ends lost 5 bases and 9 bases, in that order; junction bases with no gene match: 7. Here the CDR3 reads CASSPGTISEQFF. In DNA form, the CDR3 reads TGTGCCAGCAGTCCGGGGACTATTAGTGAGCAGTTCTTC.

The CDR3 here is CASSIGAGGQETQYF. The CDR3 nucleotides read TGTGCCAGTAGTATCGGGGCAGGGGGCCAAGAGACCCAGTACTTC. This chain connects TRBV19 to TRBJ2-5, with TRBD1 matching over 7 bases. J gave up 1 base and V 3 bases, and 5 bases lay outside the gene matches. This CDR3 region has 15 residues. Per the germline V gene, CDR1 is LNHDA and CDR2 is SQIVND (reference sequence). Variable domain in full (rest from reference TRBV19 and TRBJ2-5): DGGITQSPKYLFRKEGQNVTLSCEQNLNHDAMYWYRQDPGQGLRLIYYSQIVNDFQKGDIAEGYSVSREKKESFPLTVTSAQKNPTAFYLCASSIGAGGQETQYFGPGTRLLVL.

V usage is TRBV5-8 and J usage is TRBJ2-5, with D maybe TRBD1 (5 bases). V lost 2 bases and J 5 bases, leaving 7 bases between the germline ends. CDR1 SGHTS and CDR2 YDEGEE come from the germline V gene. The CDR3 runs 12 residues. The DNA for the CDR3 is TGTGCCAGCAGCTTCAGGGTTGAGACCCAGTACTTC. This sequence encodes CASSFRVETQYF.

The rearrangement uses TRBV7-3 and TRBJ2-7; TRBD2 matches at 11 bases. The CDR3 is 15 amino acids. The V gene's germline CDR1 is SGHTA and CDR2 FQGTGA. Germline trimming cut 2 bases from V and 3 bases from J; bases unmatched to any gene: 3. Here the CDR3 reads CASSLAGTSGYEQYF. CDR3 coding DNA: TGTGCCAGCAGCTTAGCCGGGACTAGCGGCTACGAGCAGTACTTC.

J is TRBJ2-7 and V is TRBV20-1; D uncertain. Germline V lookup: CDR1 DFQATT, CDR2 SNEGSKA (reference sequence). V was trimmed by 4 bases and J by 4 bases, leaving 8 bases between them. The CDR3 sequence is 11 residues long. CDR3 amino acids: CSATEDYEQYF. Here the CDR3 DNA reads TGCAGTGCTACTGAAGATTACGAGCAGTACTTC.

The chain is built from TRBV6-5 and TRBJ2-3, with a tentative D call TRBD2 (6 bases). Germline V gives CDR1 MNHEY, CDR2 SVGAGI. Trimming took off 2 bases at V and 6 bases at J, with 12 bases between the two ends. The CDR3 sequence is 14 residues long. DNA of the CDR3: TGTGCCAGCAGTTACGGGCGGGGTGGTGATACGCAGTATTTT. Protein product: CASSYGRGGDTQYF.

The table lists this clone with a count of one. V usage is TRBV4-3 and J usage is TRBJ1-1; tentative D call: TRBD1 (6 bases). The length of the CDR3 is 18 residues. CDR1 and CDR2 (germline): LGHNA, YSLEER. V lost 0 bases and J 0 bases, leaving 17 bases between the germline ends. This CDR3 reads CASSQDTGGEKMNTEAFF. The DNA for the CDR3 is TGCGCCAGCAGCCAAGATACGGGGGGCGAGAAGATGAACACTGAAGCTTTCTTT.

The rearrangement joins TRBV28 to TRBJ2-7, with D possibly TRBD2 on 6 matching bases. Trimming shortened V by 7 bases and J by 3 bases, and 19 bases separated the two germline ends. CDR1 is MDHEN, CDR2 SYDVKM, per germline. This CDR3 has 15 residues. This chain's CDR3 is CASTYISGFNYEQYF. CDR3 in DNA: TGTGCCAGCACCTACATCAGCGGGTTCAACTACGAGCAGTACTTC.